The following is a T cell receptor beta chain sequence with its context. Its antigen remains unidentified. CDR1 SQVTM and CDR2 ANQGSEA come from the germline V gene. The V end lost 6 bases, the J end lost 0 bases, and 11 bases lay between the germline ends. The CDR3 consists of 13 residues. The data originate from a study of T cell repertoires in cytomegalovirus infection. The overall study: Public TCR beta signatures marked donors with CMV infection and the matching HLA.

Using its own MiXCR run on the reads, TCRdb lists one record per CDR3 protein. This table has under 300,000 distinct CDR3 sequences, about 12% appearing once. Study-wide findings and caveats: In two of eight donors, the top clonotype was HLA-C-restricted CMV-specific. Identification of carriers of CMV plus the relevant HLA was performed using cumulative public TCR beta family frequency.

This receptor was taken from a human donor in good health (CMV status not recorded). Some clones in this sample may be carry-over from other donors' samples. The sample was PBMCs. The rearrangement joins TRBV29-1 to TRBJ1-1; no clear D gene. The CDR3 sequence: CSVMSAMNTEAFF. Written as DNA, the CDR3 is TGCAGCGTCATGTCAGCCATGAACACTGAAGCTTTCTTT.